This paragraph covers one T cell receptor (beta chain) sequence. What it binds is unknown. The sample is drawn from a study of radiotherapy plus CTLA-4 blockade in lung cancer. For the study at large: Objective responses were documented in around a sixth of patients, with disease control in about 28%. General observations from the study: The study found tumor-derived TCR clones expanded in blood after radiotherapy plus ipilimumab.

Clones were read by immunoSEQ multiplex PCR, and TCRdb kept only the in-frame ones, dropping some. The data show tens of thousands of clones, 60% to 80% seen once. V lost 0 bases, J lost 6 bases, and 7 bases lay in between. Germline V gene lookup returns CDR1 SGDLS and CDR2 YYNGEE. The CDR3 runs to 13 residues. Focal radiation was given together with CTLA-4 blockade (ipilimumab) to patients with chemo-refractory metastatic non-small-cell lung cancer. The rearrangement joins TRBV9 to TRBJ2-1; D possibly corresponds to TRBD2 (5 bases). The input for sequencing was peripheral blood, taken from a patient treated with radiotherapy plus ipilimumab. The clonotype originates from a human donor with non-small cell lung cancer that progressed on radiotherapy plus ipilimumab. CDR3 region: CASSVALANEQFF. The DNA for the CDR3 is TGTGCCAGCAGCGTAGCCCTAGCCAATGAGCAGTTCTTC.